The subject of this entry is one T cell receptor beta chain. No antigen is known for it. The trim removed 4 bases at V and 5 bases at J, leaving 3 bases unmatched. The CDR3 totals 14 residues. Germline CDR1 is SGHRS and CDR2 is YFSETQ. The data are from a study of T cell responses to AZD1222 COVID-19 vaccine. Whole-study findings and limits: Scientists sampled the repertoires only once the peak T cell response had passed. Baseline seropositives among AZD1222 recipients totaled only five or six. The study found Spike-specific TCR breadth and depth rose after two AZD1222 doses. Unmutated regions of variants are reportedly targeted by nearly half of spike-specific TCRs.

Measured with immunoSEQ multiplex PCR; TCRdb has only the in-frame clones, and not every one. The repertoire holds about 100,000 clones, with about 89% as singletons. This TCR derives from an adult in good health. The chain employs TRBV5-1 and TRBJ2-5, with 12 positions matching TRBD2. This specimen was peripheral blood, taken on day 0 of AZD1222 vaccination. The CDR3 nucleotides are TGCGCCAGCAGCCCCGGACTAGCGGGGGAGACCCAGTACTTC. Protein product: CASSPGLAGETQYF.